Listed here are 11 T cell receptor beta chains from one sample, sequenced in a study of blood T cell repertoires in COVID-19. Assay used: immunoSEQ multiplex PCR; TCRdb lists only in-frame clones, some missing. The repertoire consists of around 150,000 clones, with 85% occurring once and the leading ten covering roughly 3%. The sequencing sample was made of peripheral blood. The receptor set was obtained from a human donor with acute or convalescent COVID-19. The donor label of this sample is uncertain.

The chain links TRBV3-1 (or the pseudogene TRBV3-2) to TRBJ2-2, with 9 positions matching TRBD1. Germline V gene data show CDR1 as LGHDT and CDR2 as YNNKEL (reference sequence). The ends lost 0 bases at V and 1 base at J; junction bases unmatched: 6. The CDR3 totals 18 residues. The CDR3 nucleotides read TGTGCCAGCAGCCAAGAGAGGAACAGGGGGCTGAACACCGGGGAGCTGTTTTTT. It translates to CASSQERNRGLNTGELFF.

V usage is TRBV28 and J usage is TRBJ2-1; 8 positions match TRBD2. Germline-derived CDR1 and CDR2 are MDHEN and SYDVKM. This CDR3 is 15 amino acids long. V shed 7 bases, J shed 5 bases, and the junction held 10 bases outside the gene matches. Here the CDR3 DNA reads TGTGCCAGCATTTCTAAGCGGGGGCATAACAATGAGCAGTTCTTC. As protein: CASISKRGHNNEQFF. Based on the CDR3 plus reference TRBV28 and TRBJ2-1, the full variable domain is DVKVTQSSRYLVKRTGEKVFLECVQDMDHENMFWYRQDPGLGLRLIYFSYDVKMKEKGDIPEGYSVSREKKERFSLILESASTNQTSMYLCASISKRGHNNEQFFGPGTRLTVL.

This clone has just a few counts. This chain links TRBV4-3 with TRBJ2-3, with 9 nucleotides matching TRBD1. CDR1 is LGHNA and CDR2 is YSLEER in the germline V gene. This CDR3 is built from 14 residues. The J segment lost 3 bases and the V segment lost 4 bases, leaving 2 bases of the junction unmatched. DNA for the CDR3: TGCGCCAGCAGCCTAGGACAGGGGACAGATACGCAGTATTTT. As protein: CASSLGQGTDTQYF.

V gene TRBV18 combines with J gene TRBJ1-4; D may be TRBD1 (6 bases). V lost 3 bases to trimming and J lost 7 bases, with 15 bases between them. Germline-derived CDR1 and CDR2 are KGHSH and LQKENI. There are 15 residues in the CDR3. The CDR3 bases are TGTGCCAGCTCACCGGAACAGGGTGTCAGTGAAAAACTGTTTTTT. It codes for CASSPEQGVSEKLFF.

This clone was seen only once. The rearrangement joins TRBV24-1 to TRBJ1-6; no clear D gene. Germline values: CDR1 KGHDR, CDR2 SFDVKD. With 6 bases removed from V and 7 bases from J, the gap between germline ends came to 12 bases. This CDR3 contains 14 residues. In DNA, the CDR3 is TGTGCCACCAGTACGGCCCGGGAGAATTCACCCCTCCACTTT. It codes for CATSTARENSPLHF.

V is TRBV30 and J is TRBJ1-1; D is uncertain. Germline-derived CDR1 and CDR2 are GTSNPN and SVGIG (reference sequence). Trimming stripped 2 bases from V and 2 bases from J, with 6 bases between. The length of the CDR3 is 12 residues. CDR3 sequence reads: CAWSQTNTEAFF. DNA for the CDR3: TGTGCCTGGAGTCAGACAAACACTGAAGCTTTCTTT.

The V gene is TRBV5-1, the J gene TRBJ1-1; 7 nucleotides line up with TRBD1. The V and J ends lost 5 bases and 0 bases, in that order; junction bases with no gene match: 10. The CDR3 consists of 16 residues. CDR1 and CDR2 from the germline V gene are SGHRS and YFSETQ. CDR3 nucleotide sequence: TGCGCCAGCAGGTTTGCGCCAGGGGGTCTGAACACTGAAGCTTTCTTT. Its protein product is CASRFAPGGLNTEAFF. Drawing the rest from reference TRBV5-1 and TRBJ1-1, the complete variable domain is KAGVTQTPRYLIKTRGQQVTLSCSPISGHRSVSWYQQTPGQGLQFLFEYFSETQRNKGNFPGRFSGRQFSNSRSEMNVSTLELGDSALYLCASRFAPGGLNTEAFFGQGTRLTVV.

The rearrangement joins TRBV3-1 (or the pseudogene TRBV3-2) to TRBJ1-1; D unresolved. Trimming cost V 1 base and J 7 bases, with 7 bases left between them. CDR1 and CDR2 from the germline V gene are LGHDT and YNNKEL (reference sequence). The CDR3 contains 12 residues. In nucleotides, the CDR3 is TGTGCCAGCAGCCAAGCGCAGATTGAAGCTTTCTTT. Its protein is CASSQAQIEAFF.

This clone occurred a few times. The chain carries TRBV6-5 and TRBJ1-2, with D perhaps TRBD1 (6 bases). Germline V gives CDR1 MNHEY, CDR2 SVGAGI. Trimming left V 1 base short and J 2 bases short, with 14 bases between. The length of the CDR3 is 16 residues. CDR3 DNA: TGTGCCAGCAGTTACTGGGGGGGCACTATCAACTATGGCTACACCTTC. It translates to CASSYWGGTINYGYTF.

V is TRBV6-5 and J is TRBJ2-5, with D possibly being TRBD2 (5 bases). The CDR3 runs 15 residues. Trimming left V 6 bases short and J 4 bases short, with 18 bases between. CDR1 is MNHEY, CDR2 SVGAGI, per germline. CDR3 sequence (DNA): TGTGCCAGCAGCCCCTATGGAGAGGGATTAGAGACCCAGTACTTC. It translates to CASSPYGEGLETQYF.

This clone was detected a few times. This sequence joins TRBV7-2 and TRBJ2-2; 7 bases are shared with TRBD1. CDR3 length: 16 residues. V shed 5 bases, J shed 1 base, and the junction held 7 bases outside the gene matches. Germline V gene lookup returns CDR1 SGHTA and CDR2 FQGNSA. CDR3 region: CASSPRQGRNTGELFF. Written as DNA, the CDR3 is TGTGCCAGCAGCCCGCGACAGGGTCGGAACACCGGGGAGCTGTTTTTT.